The 9 T cell receptor beta chains in this list originate from one sample, sequenced in a study of T cell repertoires in cytomegalovirus infection. From the reads, TCRdb called clonotypes with MiXCR, one entry per CDR3 protein. The data hold roughly 720,000 distinct CDR3 sequences, with 35% to 45% observed a single time. Sequencing was done on a sample of PBMCs. These receptors all come from a human donor in good health (CMV status not recorded). Some clones in this sample may be carry-over from other donors' samples.

The V gene is TRBV10-3, the J gene TRBJ1-2, with D perhaps TRBD1 (6 bases). There are 13 residues in the CDR3. Germline CDR1 ENHRY, CDR2 SYGVKD. Deletions cut 5 bases from V and 6 bases from J, with 13 bases between. The CDR3 sequence: CAISFYRADGYTF. For the CDR3, the DNA is TGTGCCATCAGTTTTTACAGGGCAGATGGCTACACCTTC.

This clonotype was counted a few times. The rearrangement links TRBV19 to TRBJ2-3, with a tentative D call TRBD1 (6 bases). CDR3 length equals 16 residues. In germline, CDR1 is LNHDA, CDR2 SQIVND (reference sequence). Trimming removed 1 base from V and 3 bases from J, with 14 bases in between. CDR3 residues: CASSIGKRGITDTQYF. The CDR3 bases are TGTGCCAGTAGTATAGGAAAGAGGGGGATTACAGATACGCAGTATTTT.

The table lists this clonotype with many counts. The genes are TRBV5-1 and TRBJ1-2, with D possibly matching TRBD1 (6 bases). The CDR3 is made up of 13 amino acids. Germline CDR1 SGHRS, CDR2 YFSETQ. V lost 4 bases and J lost 4, with 11 bases in between. DNA for the CDR3: TGCGCCAGCAGCACGGGGGCGAGCTATGGCTACACCTTC. The encoded protein is CASSTGASYGYTF.

This clonotype turned up a few times. The junction does not match germline at one end; this may be a read error. The rearrangement uses TRBV7-6 and TRBJ2-5; no clear D. The length of the CDR3 is 14 residues. CDR1 is SGHVS, CDR2 FNYEAQ, per germline. CDR3 DNA: TGTGCTAGCACCCTGTCCAGGTTGACAGAGACCCAGTACTTC. Protein sequence: CASTLSRLTETQYF.

This clonotype has only a few counts. CDR3 bases: TGTGCCAGCAGCTCCGCCTTAAGGGACAGTCGTAACTATGGCTACACCTTC. It specifies CASSSALRDSRNYGYTF. This chain joins TRBV27 and TRBJ1-2; 7 nucleotides align to TRBD1. J was trimmed by 1 base and V by 6 bases; bases with no gene match: 14. CDR1 and CDR2 from the germline V gene are MNHEY and SMNVEV (reference sequence). The CDR3 contains 17 residues.

This clonotype has a handful of counts. This sequence joins TRBV7-8 and TRBJ2-2; D gene ambiguous. The germline gives CDR1 SGHVS, CDR2 FQNEAQ. The length of the CDR3 is 12 residues. Trimming took off 6 bases at V and 6 bases at J, with 8 bases between the two ends. The CDR3: CASRPGSGELFF. CDR3 coding DNA: TGTGCCAGCAGGCCAGGATCCGGGGAGCTGTTTTTT.

J is TRBJ1-5 and V is TRBV12-3 or TRBV12-4; no clear D. Trimming pared 10 bases from V and 3 bases from J, leaving 16 bases between. The CDR3 totals 14 residues. The CDR3 coding sequence is TGTGCCATCTCGGCCGGTGGGAACAATCAGCCCCAGCATTTT. Amino acids: CAISAGGNNQPQHF.

In the case of this clonotype: The junction departs from germline at one end; a sequencing error may be responsible. The rearrangement uses TRBV19 and TRBJ2-1; D unclear. Germline CDR1 and CDR2: LNHDA and SQIVND (reference sequence). This CDR3 is built from 14 residues. In DNA, the CDR3 is TGTGCCAGTATTATAGGCCAGGTATACAATGAGCAGTTCTTC. This gives the protein CASIIGQVYNEQFF.

The chain joins TRBV6-5 to TRBJ2-3; 7 bases align to TRBD2. The CDR3 is 16 residues long. Germline V gives CDR1 MNHEY, CDR2 SVGAGI. V lost 5 bases, J lost 4 bases, and 12 bases stayed unmatched. The CDR3 DNA follows: TGTGCCAGCAGTACGGTCTCTATGGGAGGGGCAGATACGCAGTATTTT. Its translation: CASSTVSMGGADTQYF.